One TCR beta chain is described in this entry. This sample is part of a study of cytomegalovirus exposure and HLA in healthy donors. Assay used: immunoSEQ multiplex PCR; TCRdb lists only in-frame clones, some missing. Of approximately 160,000 clones in the sample, under 90% are singletons; the top ten hold 10% to 13%. The germline CDR1 and CDR2 sequences are SGHNT and YYREEE (reference sequence). There are 14 residues in the CDR3. The V and J ends lost 2 bases and 8 bases respectively, with 13 bases between them. The V call is TRBV5-4, the J call TRBJ1-4; possibly TRBD1 for D (6 bases). The sequenced sample consisted of PBMCs. This TCR was recovered from a woman aged 18-29 years in good health and CMV-seropositive. CDR3 amino acids: CASSLFDRREKLFF. CDR3 DNA: TGTGCCAGCAGCTTATTTGACAGGAGGGAAAAACTGTTTTTT.